These 3 T cell receptor beta chains came from one sample sequenced in a study of response to subunit inactivated influenza vaccine. TCRdb re-analysed the RT-PCR reads in MiXCR, keeping a single row per CDR3 protein. Of some 500,000 distinct CDR3 sequences in the sample, more than 15% are singletons; the top ten hold over 2.5%. The sequencing here drew on CD4+ T cells sorted from PBMCs, taken less than 30 months after vaccination. All receptors come from a man between 50 and 75 years old who received an inactivated influenza vaccine.

This clonotype was counted between two and nine times. V usage is TRBV20-1 and J usage is TRBJ2-7; D is tentatively TRBD1 or TRBD2 (5 bases each). This CDR3 contains 12 residues. CDR1 DFQATT and CDR2 SNEGSKA come from the germline V gene (reference sequence). Trimming stripped 5 bases from V and 2 bases from J, with 10 bases between. The CDR3 region is CSAGDGTYEQYF. As DNA, the CDR3 is TGCAGTGCTGGGGACGGCACCTACGAGCAGTACTTC.

This clonotype has ten or more counts. The DNA of the CDR3 is TGTGCCAGCACCACCCTCCAGGGGGCTTACGAGCAGTACTTC. Amino acids: CASTTLQGAYEQYF. This chain joins TRBV11-2 and TRBJ2-7; TRBD1 aligns across 8 bases. CDR3 length: 14 residues. With 7 bases clipped from V and 4 bases from J, the junction kept 9 bases outside the gene matches. CDR1 SGHAT and CDR2 FQNNGV come from the germline V gene. The full variable domain, completed using reference TRBV11-2 and TRBJ2-7, is EAGVAQSPRYKIIEKRQSVAFWCNPISGHATLYWYQQILGQGPKLLIQFQNNGVVDDSQLPKDRFSAERLKGVDSTLKIQPAKLEDSAVYLCASTTLQGAYEQYFGPGTRLTVT.

This clonotype has only a few counts. This chain joins TRBV4-1 and TRBJ2-7; 8 nucleotides line up with TRBD2. This CDR3 has 16 amino acids. The V and J ends lost 0 bases and 6 bases, in that order; junction bases with no gene match: 10. Germline V CDR1 and CDR2: MGHRA, YSYEKL. This chain's CDR3 is CASSQDGGASYGEQYF. In DNA form, the CDR3 reads TGCGCCAGCAGCCAAGACGGGGGGGCCTCGTATGGCGAGCAGTACTTC.